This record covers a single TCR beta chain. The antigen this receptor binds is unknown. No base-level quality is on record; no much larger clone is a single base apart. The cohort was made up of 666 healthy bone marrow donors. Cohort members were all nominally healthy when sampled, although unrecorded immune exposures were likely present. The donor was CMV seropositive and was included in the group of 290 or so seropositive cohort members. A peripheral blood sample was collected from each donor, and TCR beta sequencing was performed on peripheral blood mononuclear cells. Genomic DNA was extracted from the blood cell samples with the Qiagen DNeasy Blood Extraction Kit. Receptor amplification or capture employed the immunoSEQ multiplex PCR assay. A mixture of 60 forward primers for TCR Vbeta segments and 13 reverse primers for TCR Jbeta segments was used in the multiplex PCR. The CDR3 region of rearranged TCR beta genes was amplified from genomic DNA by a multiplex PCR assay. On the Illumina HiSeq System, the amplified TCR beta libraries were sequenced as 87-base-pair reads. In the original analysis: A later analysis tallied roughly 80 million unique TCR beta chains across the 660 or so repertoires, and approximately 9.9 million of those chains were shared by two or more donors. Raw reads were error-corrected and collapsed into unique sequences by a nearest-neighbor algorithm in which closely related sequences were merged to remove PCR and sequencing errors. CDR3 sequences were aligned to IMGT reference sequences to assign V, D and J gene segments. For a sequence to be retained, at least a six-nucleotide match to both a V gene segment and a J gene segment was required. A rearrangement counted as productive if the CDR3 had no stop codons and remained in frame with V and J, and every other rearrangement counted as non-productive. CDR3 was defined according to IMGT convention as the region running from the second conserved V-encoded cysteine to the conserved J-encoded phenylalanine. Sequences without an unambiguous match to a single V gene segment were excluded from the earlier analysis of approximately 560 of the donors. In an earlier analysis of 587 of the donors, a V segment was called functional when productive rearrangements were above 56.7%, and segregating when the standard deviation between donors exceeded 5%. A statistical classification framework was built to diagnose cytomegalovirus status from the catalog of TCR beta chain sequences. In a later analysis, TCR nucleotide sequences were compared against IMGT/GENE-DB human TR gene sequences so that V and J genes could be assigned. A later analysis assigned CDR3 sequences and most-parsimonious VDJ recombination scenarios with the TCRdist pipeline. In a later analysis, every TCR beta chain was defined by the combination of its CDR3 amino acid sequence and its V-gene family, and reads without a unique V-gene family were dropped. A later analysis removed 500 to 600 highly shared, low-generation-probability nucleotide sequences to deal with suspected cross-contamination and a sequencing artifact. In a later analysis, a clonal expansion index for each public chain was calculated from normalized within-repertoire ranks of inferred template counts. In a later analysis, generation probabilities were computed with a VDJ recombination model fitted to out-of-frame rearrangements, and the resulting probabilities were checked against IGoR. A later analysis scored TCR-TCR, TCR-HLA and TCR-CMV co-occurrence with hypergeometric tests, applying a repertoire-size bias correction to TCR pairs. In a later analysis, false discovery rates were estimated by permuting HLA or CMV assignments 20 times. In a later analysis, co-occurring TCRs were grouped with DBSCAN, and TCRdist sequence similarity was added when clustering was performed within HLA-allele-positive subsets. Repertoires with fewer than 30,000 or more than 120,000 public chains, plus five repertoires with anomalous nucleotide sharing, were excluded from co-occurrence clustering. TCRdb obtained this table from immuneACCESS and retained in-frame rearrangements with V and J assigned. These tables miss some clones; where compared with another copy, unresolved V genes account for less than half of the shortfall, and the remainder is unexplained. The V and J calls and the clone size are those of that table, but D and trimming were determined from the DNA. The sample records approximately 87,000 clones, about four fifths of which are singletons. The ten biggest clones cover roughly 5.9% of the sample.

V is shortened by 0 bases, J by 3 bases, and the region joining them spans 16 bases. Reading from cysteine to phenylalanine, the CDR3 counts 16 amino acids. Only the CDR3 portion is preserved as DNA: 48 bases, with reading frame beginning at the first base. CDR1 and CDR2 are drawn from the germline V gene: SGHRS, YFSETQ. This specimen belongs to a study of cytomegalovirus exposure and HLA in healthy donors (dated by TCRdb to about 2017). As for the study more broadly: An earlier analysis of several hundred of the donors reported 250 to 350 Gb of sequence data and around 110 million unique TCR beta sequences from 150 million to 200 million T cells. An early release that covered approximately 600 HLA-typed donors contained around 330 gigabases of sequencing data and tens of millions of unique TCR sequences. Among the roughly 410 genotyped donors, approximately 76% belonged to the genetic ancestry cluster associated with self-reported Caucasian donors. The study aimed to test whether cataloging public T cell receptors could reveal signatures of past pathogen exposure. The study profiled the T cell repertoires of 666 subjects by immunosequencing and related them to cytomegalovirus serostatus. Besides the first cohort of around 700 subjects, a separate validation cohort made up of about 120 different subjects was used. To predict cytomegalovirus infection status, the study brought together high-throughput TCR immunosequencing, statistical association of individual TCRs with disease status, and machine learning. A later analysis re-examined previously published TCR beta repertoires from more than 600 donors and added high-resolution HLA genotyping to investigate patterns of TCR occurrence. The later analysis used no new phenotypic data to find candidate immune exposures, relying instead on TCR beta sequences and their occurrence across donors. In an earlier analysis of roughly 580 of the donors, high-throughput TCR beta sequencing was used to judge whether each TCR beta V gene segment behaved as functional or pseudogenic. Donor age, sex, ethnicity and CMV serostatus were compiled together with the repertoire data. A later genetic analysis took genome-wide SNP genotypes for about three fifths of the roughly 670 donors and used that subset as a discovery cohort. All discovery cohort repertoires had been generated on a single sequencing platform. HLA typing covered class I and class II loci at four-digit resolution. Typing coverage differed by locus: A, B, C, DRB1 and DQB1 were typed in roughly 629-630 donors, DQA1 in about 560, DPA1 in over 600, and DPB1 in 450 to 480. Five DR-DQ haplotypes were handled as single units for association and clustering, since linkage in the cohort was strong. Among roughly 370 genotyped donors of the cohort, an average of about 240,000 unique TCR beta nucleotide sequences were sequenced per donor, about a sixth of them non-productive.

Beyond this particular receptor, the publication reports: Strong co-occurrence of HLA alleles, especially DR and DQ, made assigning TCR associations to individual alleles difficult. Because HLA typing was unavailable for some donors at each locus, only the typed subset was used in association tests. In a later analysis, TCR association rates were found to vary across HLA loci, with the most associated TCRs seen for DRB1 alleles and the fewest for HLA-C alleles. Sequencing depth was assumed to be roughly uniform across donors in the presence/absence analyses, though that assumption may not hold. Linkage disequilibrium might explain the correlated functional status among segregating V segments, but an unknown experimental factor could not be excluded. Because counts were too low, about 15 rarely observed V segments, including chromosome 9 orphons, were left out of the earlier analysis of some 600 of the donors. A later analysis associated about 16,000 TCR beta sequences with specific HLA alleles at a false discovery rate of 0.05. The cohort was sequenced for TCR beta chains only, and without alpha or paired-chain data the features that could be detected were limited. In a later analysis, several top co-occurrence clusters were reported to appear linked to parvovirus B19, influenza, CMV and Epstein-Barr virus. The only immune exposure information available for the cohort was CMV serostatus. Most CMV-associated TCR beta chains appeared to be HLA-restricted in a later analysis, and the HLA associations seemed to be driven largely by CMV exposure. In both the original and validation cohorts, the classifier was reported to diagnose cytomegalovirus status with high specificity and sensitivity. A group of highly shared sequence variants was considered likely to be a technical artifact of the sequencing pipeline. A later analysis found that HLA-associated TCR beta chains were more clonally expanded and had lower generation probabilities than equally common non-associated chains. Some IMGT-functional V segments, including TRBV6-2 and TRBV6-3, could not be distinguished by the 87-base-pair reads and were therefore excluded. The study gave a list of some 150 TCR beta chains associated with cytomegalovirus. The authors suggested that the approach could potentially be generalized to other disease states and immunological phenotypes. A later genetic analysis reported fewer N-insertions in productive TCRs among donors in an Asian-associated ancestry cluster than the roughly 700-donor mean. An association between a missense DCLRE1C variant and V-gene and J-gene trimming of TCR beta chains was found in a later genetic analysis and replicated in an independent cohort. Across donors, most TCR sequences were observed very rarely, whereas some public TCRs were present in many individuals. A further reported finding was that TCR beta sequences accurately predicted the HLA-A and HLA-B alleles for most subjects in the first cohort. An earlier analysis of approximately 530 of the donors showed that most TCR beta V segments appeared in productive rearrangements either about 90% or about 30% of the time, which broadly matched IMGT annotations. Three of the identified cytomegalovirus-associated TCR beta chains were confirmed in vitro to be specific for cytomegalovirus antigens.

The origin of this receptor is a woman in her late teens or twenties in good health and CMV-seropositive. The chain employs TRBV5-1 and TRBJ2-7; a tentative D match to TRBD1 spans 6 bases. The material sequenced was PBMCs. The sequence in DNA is TGCGCCAGCAGCTTGGGGGGGTCAGGGGTCCTCTACGAGCAGTACTTC. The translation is CASSLGGSGVLYEQYF.